This T cell receptor (beta chain) was profiled in a study of vaccination and CD4 T cells after COVID-19. Comment on this clonotype: The antigen is unknown.

The Oncomine TCR Beta short-read assay generated sequence data from the DNA of cultured CD4+ T cells. From the PCR reads, TCRdb called clonotypes with MiXCR, one entry per CDR3 protein. The table has 20,000 to 25,000 distinct CDR3 sequences, under 40% seen once; the top ten hold approximately 8.9%. V lost 5 bases and J lost 6, with 9 bases in between. The CDR3 extends over 12 amino acids. Germline loops: CDR1 MNHNS, CDR2 SASEGT. Time point reported: late sampling 161 to 241 days after vaccination in a few convalescent patients. As for treatment: approximately 10-day PBMC culture with coronavirus spike peptide pools or control peptides (ViraFEST assay).

This material consisted of CD4+ T cells from blood, cultured in vitro, taken about 7 months after SARS-CoV-2 vaccination. This clonotype originated in a human donor who had recovered from COVID-19. The chain carries TRBV6-1 and TRBJ2-3, with a weak D call TRBD2 (5 bases). This CDR3 is CASSRTGDTQYF. The CDR3 DNA sequence: TGTGCCAGCAGTCGGACGGGGGATACGCAGTATTTT.